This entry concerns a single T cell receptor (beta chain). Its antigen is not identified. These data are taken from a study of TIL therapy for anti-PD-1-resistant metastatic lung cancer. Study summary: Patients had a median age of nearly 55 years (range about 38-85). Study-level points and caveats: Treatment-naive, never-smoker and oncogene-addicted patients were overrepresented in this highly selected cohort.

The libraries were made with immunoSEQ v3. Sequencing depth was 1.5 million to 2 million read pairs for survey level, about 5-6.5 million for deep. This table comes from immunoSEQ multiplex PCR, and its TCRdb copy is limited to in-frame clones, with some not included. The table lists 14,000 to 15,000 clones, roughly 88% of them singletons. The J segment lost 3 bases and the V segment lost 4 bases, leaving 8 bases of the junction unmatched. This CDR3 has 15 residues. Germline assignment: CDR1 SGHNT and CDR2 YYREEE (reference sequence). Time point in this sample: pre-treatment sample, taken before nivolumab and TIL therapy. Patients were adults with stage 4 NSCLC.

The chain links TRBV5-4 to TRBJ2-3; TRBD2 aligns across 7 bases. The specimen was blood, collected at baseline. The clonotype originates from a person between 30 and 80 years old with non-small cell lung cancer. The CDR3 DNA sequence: TGTGCCAGCAGCCTGGGTCGGGGGGAGACAGATACGCAGTATTTT. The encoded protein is CASSLGRGETDTQYF.